This T cell receptor (beta chain) appears in the sequencing data of a study of vaccination and CD4 T cells after COVID-19. For the study at large: The convalescents included six males and four females, and among them two were Hispanic while seven were Caucasian.

Overall study results and limits: Early timepoints after natural infection were not analyzed in these convalescent patients. Only after vaccination were a median approximately 86% of convalescents' reactive clones seen.

V shed 4 bases and J shed 1 base, with 5 bases lying between them. CDR1 is KGHSH, CDR2 LQKENI, per germline. The CDR3 totals 13 residues. TCRdb passed the PCR reads through MiXCR, listing each CDR3 protein once. The sample holds some 25,000 distinct CDR3 sequences, 51% seen once. Notes on this clonotype: Its antigen is still unknown.

This material consisted of CD4+ T cells from blood, taken before SARS-CoV-2 vaccination. The chain carries TRBV18 and TRBJ1-5, with no clear D. The receptor was isolated from a human donor who had recovered from COVID-19. The CDR3 nucleotides read TGTGCCAGCTCACATAAGAGCAATCAGCCCCAGCATTTT. Its protein is CASSHKSNQPQHF.